This is a list of T cell receptor beta chains from one sample in a study of blood T cell repertoires in COVID-19. Measured with immunoSEQ multiplex PCR; TCRdb has only the in-frame clones, and not every one. This repertoire shows over 75,000 clones, approximately 90% found once; its top ten account for 4% to 5%. Material for sequencing was peripheral blood. Receptors originate from a human donor with COVID-19, enrolled during active disease. The donor label of this sample is uncertain. Both conserved end residues are part of each CDR3. D genes are given only for firm matches. For some rows the clone size is stated as once, few or many, or as a class when expanded; others skip it.

D: .
size: .
V: TRBV27
J: TRBJ1-6
DNA: TGTGCCAGCAGGGACACCCCGACGGATTCACCCCTCCACTTT
CDR3: CASRDTPTDSPLHF

D: TRBD2
size: .
V: TRBV30
J: TRBJ2-1
DNA: TGTGCCTGGAGTTCTAAAGGGCTAGCGGGAGGCCGGCAGTTCTTC
CDR3: CAWSSKGLAGGRQFF

D: TRBD1
size: few
V: TRBV19
J: TRBJ2-7
DNA: TGTGCCAGTAGTGGAACAGGGGTCTTCTACGAGCAGTACTTC
CDR3: CASSGTGVFYEQYF

D: .
size: once
V: TRBV5-1
J: TRBJ2-1
DNA: TGCGCCAGCAGCTTACAGGGTAGGGTCTCCTACAATGAGCAGTTCTTC
CDR3: CASSLQGRVSYNEQFF

D: TRBD2
size: .
V: TRBV9
J: TRBJ2-3
DNA: TGTGCCAGCAGCACCCGACTAGCCACAGATACGCAGTATTTT
CDR3: CASSTRLATDTQYF

D: .
size: .
V: TRBV4-1
J: TRBJ1-1
DNA: TGCGCCAGCAGCCAAGACAGGGGCCCGAACACTGAAGCTTTCTTT
CDR3: CASSQDRGPNTEAFF

D: .
size: once
V: TRBV6-5
J: TRBJ1-2
DNA: TGTGCCAGCGGGGGAGGCTATGGCTACACCTTC
CDR3: CASGGGYGYTF

D: TRBD2
size: .
V: TRBV9
J: TRBJ2-2
DNA: TGTGCCAGCAGCGCGGGACTACAGAACACCGGGGAGCTGTTTTTT
CDR3: CASSAGLQNTGELFF

D: .
size: .
V: TRBV15
J: TRBJ2-7
DNA: TGTGCCACCAGCAGAGGTGGGGCGCAAGGCTACGAGCAGTACTTC
CDR3: CATSRGGAQGYEQYF

D: TRBD1
size: .
V: TRBV7-7
J: TRBJ1-4
DNA: TGTGCTAGCAGCCCTCTGCTTGGGACAGGAGGGGAAAAACTGTTTTTT
CDR3: CASSPLLGTGGEKLFF

D: TRBD1
size: .
V: TRBV12-5
J: TRBJ2-5
DNA: TGTGCTAGTGCTCAGGGGGCAGGGACCCAGTACTTC
CDR3: CASAQGAGTQYF

D: .
size: .
V: TRBV11-3
J: TRBJ1-1
DNA: TGTGCCAGCAGCTTAGGCGTGAACACTGAAGCTTTCTTT
CDR3: CASSLGVNTEAFF

D: .
size: medium-sized
V: TRBV4-1
J: TRBJ2-1
DNA: TGCGCCAGCAGCCAAGAAAGCCGCGGCAATGAGCAGTTCTTC
CDR3: CASSQESRGNEQFF

D: TRBD1
size: .
V: TRBV28
J: TRBJ1-5
DNA: TGTGCCAGCAGTTTACCTCCGGGACAGCGCCAGCCCCAGCATTTT
CDR3: CASSLPPGQRQPQHF

D: .
size: .
V: TRBV9
J: TRBJ1-3
DNA: TGTGCCAGCAGCGTAGGGGGGGTCCAAAACACCATATATTTT
CDR3: CASSVGGVQNTIYF

D: .
size: .
V: TRBV9
J: TRBJ1-5
DNA: TGTGCCAGCAGCGTATCCGTCGGGGAAGACCAGCCCCAGCATTTT
CDR3: CASSVSVGEDQPQHF

D: TRBD1
size: .
V: TRBV3-1/TRBV3-2
J: TRBJ2-1
DNA: TGTGCCAGCAGCCAAGCGACAGGGGGGAAGGCGGATGAGCAGTTCTTC
CDR3: CASSQATGGKADEQFF

D: TRBD1
size: .
V: TRBV3-1/TRBV3-2
J: TRBJ1-2
DNA: TGTGCCAGCAGCCAACCCTCGGGACAGCACTATGGCTACACCTTC
CDR3: CASSQPSGQHYGYTF

D: .
size: .
V: TRBV30
J: TRBJ1-4
DNA: TGTGCCTGGAGTGGGACAGTGGGTGAAAAACTGTTTTTT
CDR3: CAWSGTVGEKLFF

D: .
size: .
V: TRBV12-2
J: TRBJ2-3
DNA: TGTGCAAGTCGCTTAGCGCCGAGGAACTCAAAGGGCACAGATACGCAGTATTTT
CDR3: CASRLAPRNSKGTDTQYF

D: TRBD1
size: .
V: TRBV18
J: TRBJ2-5
DNA: TGTGCCAGCTCACCAAGACAGGGGACGCAAGGAGAGACCCAGTACTTC
CDR3: CASSPRQGTQGETQYF

D: TRBD1
size: .
V: TRBV6-2/TRBV6-3
J: TRBJ2-7
DNA: TGTGCCAGCAGTCCCCACAGGGGCGTAGAGGGCTACGAGCAGTACTTC
CDR3: CASSPHRGVEGYEQYF

D: .
size: once
V: TRBV20-1
J: TRBJ2-7
DNA: TGCAGTGCTAGTTCCGGGGACGAGCAGTACTTC
CDR3: CSASSGDEQYF

D: .
size: .
V: TRBV6-1
J: TRBJ2-1
DNA: TGTGCCAGCAGTGAAATGGTGAGGGTTTACAATGAGCAGTTCTTC
CDR3: CASSEMVRVYNEQFF

D: .
size: once
V: TRBV7-9
J: TRBJ1-3
DNA: TGTGCCAGCAGCTTAGGGGAGGGATCGGGTCCGAGCTCTGGAAACACCATATATTTT
CDR3: CASSLGEGSGPSSGNTIYF

D: .
size: .
V: TRBV18
J: TRBJ1-5
DNA: TGTGCCAGCTCACCACGGGGGGATCAGCCCCAGCATTTT
CDR3: CASSPRGDQPQHF

D: TRBD2
size: once
V: TRBV3-1/TRBV3-2
J: TRBJ2-5
DNA: TGTGCCAGCAGCCCCAGACTAGCGGGGGGAAGAGAGACCCAGTACTTC
CDR3: CASSPRLAGGRETQYF

D: .
size: once
V: TRBV18
J: TRBJ1-2
DNA: TGTGCCAGCTCACCTCAGGCCCCACGTTCAGACTATGGCTACACCTTC
CDR3: CASSPQAPRSDYGYTF

D: .
size: .
V: TRBV6-1
J: TRBJ1-4
DNA: TGTGCCAGCAGTGAAACGACCTACCGCGGTGAAAAACTGTTTTTT
CDR3: CASSETTYRGEKLFF

D: TRBD1
size: .
V: TRBV28
J: TRBJ1-5
DNA: TGTGCCAGCAGTTCCCGACAGGGCCTGGTTTTGTACGATCAGCCCCAGCATTTT
CDR3: CASSSRQGLVLYDQPQHF

D: .
size: many
V: TRBV6-2/TRBV6-3
J: TRBJ1-5
DNA: TGTGCCAGCAGTTATCAGGGCGGCAATCAGCCCCAGCATTTT
CDR3: CASSYQGGNQPQHF

D: .
size: .
V: TRBV30
J: TRBJ1-3
DNA: TGTGCCTGGAGTGTTGGAGGGTCGGGAAACACCATATATTTT
CDR3: CAWSVGGSGNTIYF

D: .
size: .
V: TRBV19
J: TRBJ1-2
DNA: TGTGCCAGTACCTCCCAGGGTTCGGACAGATATGGCTACACCTTC
CDR3: CASTSQGSDRYGYTF

D: .
size: .
V: TRBV19
J: TRBJ1-6
DNA: TGTGCCAGTGGCGTTGGGGGGGCTGGTTCACCCCTCCACTTT
CDR3: CASGVGGAGSPLHF

D: .
size: .
V: TRBV4-1
J: TRBJ2-7
DNA: TGCGCCAGCAGCCAAGATAGGGGCCGGAACCACTACGAGCAGTACTTC
CDR3: CASSQDRGRNHYEQYF

D: TRBD2
size: .
V: TRBV6-5
J: TRBJ2-5
DNA: TGTGCCAGCAGACTAGCGGGGAGGGAGACCCAGTACTTC
CDR3: CASRLAGRETQYF

D: .
size: .
V: TRBV11-2
J: TRBJ1-6
DNA: TGTGCCAGCAGTTTACGTACGGATAATTCACCCCTCCACTTT
CDR3: CASSLRTDNSPLHF